This T cell receptor beta chain was profiled in a study of tumor and adjacent non-tumor tissue in lung cancer. The study, taken as a whole, reports: Tumor repertoires had a smaller top 100 clone share than normal lung. Tumor tissue had significantly higher TCR diversity than normal lung.

The sample holds many counts of this clonotype. Its cognate antigen is unknown. A modified ARM-PCR protocol with three rounds of nested PCR amplified TCRbeta. TCRdb recomputed calls from the multiplex PCR reads with MiXCR, one row per CDR3 protein. The profile shows 55,000 to 75,000 distinct CDR3 sequences, roughly 56% of them singletons. Trimming took off 7 bases at V and 0 bases at J, with 10 bases between the two ends. CDR1 is MNHEY, CDR2 SVGEGT, per germline. There are 13 residues in the CDR3. The template was RNA from unsorted bulk tissue. Material for sequencing was lung tumor tissue. The chain is built from TRBV6-2 or TRBV6-3 and TRBJ2-7; D gene uncertain. This clonotype originated in a man aged 50 to 59 with non-small cell lung cancer. Here the CDR3 DNA reads TGTGCCAGCAACGCCCACACCTCCTACGAGCAGTACTTC. The encoded protein is CASNAHTSYEQYF.